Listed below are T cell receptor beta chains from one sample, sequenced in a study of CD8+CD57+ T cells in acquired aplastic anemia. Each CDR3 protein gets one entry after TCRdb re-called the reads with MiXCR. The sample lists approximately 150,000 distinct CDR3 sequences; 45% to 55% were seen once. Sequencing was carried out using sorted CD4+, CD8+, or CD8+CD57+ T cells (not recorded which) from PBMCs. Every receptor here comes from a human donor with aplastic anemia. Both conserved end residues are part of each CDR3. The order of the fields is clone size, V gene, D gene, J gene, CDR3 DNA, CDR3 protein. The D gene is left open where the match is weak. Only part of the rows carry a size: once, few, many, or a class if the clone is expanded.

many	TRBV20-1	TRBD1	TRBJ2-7	TGCAGTGCAAAGAGGACAGGGATCTACGAGCAGTACTTC	CSAKRTGIYEQYF
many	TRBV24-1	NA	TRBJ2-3	TGTGCCACCAGTGATCCCCAAGCGAGTAGCACAGATACGCAGTATTTT	CATSDPQASSTDTQYF
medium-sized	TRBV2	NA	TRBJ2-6	TGTGCCAACTCTGAGGGGAAGGCGGGGGCCAACGTCCTGACTTTC	CANSEGKAGANVLTF
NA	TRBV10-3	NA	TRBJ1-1	TGTGCCAGCAGAACTTCGGGGACTGAAGCTTTCTTT	CASRTSGTEAFF
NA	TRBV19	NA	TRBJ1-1	TGTGCCAGTAGTATTCGGGGGGCCATGAACACTGAAGCTTTCTTT	CASSIRGAMNTEAFF
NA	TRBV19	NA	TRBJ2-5	TGTGCCAGCTCCCTTTCACTGCGGAGTCAAGAGACCCAGTACTTC	CASSLSLRSQETQYF
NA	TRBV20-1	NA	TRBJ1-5	TGCAGTGCTAGAGTCGGTCCTGATCAGCCCCAGCATTTT	CSARVGPDQPQHF
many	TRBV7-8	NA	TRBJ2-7	TGTGCCAGCAGGGGCGGGGACGCCTACGAGCAGTACTTC	CASRGGDAYEQYF
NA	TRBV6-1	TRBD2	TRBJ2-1	TGTGCCAGCGGGGGAGTTCTAGCGGGCCCCTCCAATGAGCAGTTCTTC	CASGGVLAGPSNEQFF
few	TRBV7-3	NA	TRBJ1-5	TGTGCCAGCAGCTTACGAGGGGGTCAGCCCCAGCATTTT	CASSLRGGQPQHF
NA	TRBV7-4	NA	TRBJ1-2	TGTGCCAGCAGCCAAGATGGATGGCGGAACTATGGCTACACCTTC	CASSQDGWRNYGYTF
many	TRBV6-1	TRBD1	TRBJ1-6	TGTGCCAGCAGTGGACGGACAGGGGCCTCCGATCTGGGTTCACCCCTCCACTTT	CASSGRTGASDLGSPLHF
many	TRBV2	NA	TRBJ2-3	TGTGCCAGCAGTGAACGTCGGACTACCTACACAGATACGCAGTATTTT	CASSERRTTYTDTQYF
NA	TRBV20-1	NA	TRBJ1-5	TGCAGTGCCCTCTTGGGACGGGCAGATAATCAGCCCCAGCATTTT	CSALLGRADNQPQHF
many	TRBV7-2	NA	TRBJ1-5	TGTGCCAGCAGCCCAAACGGCCAGGGCCCGGGAGCCCAGCATTTT	CASSPNGQGPGAQHF
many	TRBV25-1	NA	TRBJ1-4	TGTGCCAGCAGTAGTGAAAAACTGTTTTTT	CASSSEKLFF
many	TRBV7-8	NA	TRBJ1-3	TGTGCCAGCAGCTTGGGAGGGGTGCGCTCTGGAAACACCATATATTTT	CASSLGGVRSGNTIYF
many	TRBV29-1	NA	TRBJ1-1	TGCAGCGTTGAATGGCCCGCGAACACTGAAGCTTTCTTT	CSVEWPANTEAFF
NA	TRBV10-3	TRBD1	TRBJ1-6	TGTGCCATCAGTGAAGGGACAGGGAACCCGGCCAACTCACCCCTCCACTTT	CAISEGTGNPANSPLHF
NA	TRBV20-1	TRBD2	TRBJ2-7	TGCAGTGCTAGAGATCTTCTGGCGGGGGGTGACTACGAGCAGTACTTC	CSARDLLAGGDYEQYF